This TCR beta chain was sequenced during a study of graft-versus-host responses after intestinal transplantation. Study in general: The recipients all started with anti-thymocyte globulin induction and then took tacrolimus and steroids for 3 to 4 years.

Method: immunoSEQ multiplex PCR; TCRdb's copy keeps in-frame clones and lacks some. The sample holds 10,000 or so clones, approximately 30% seen once. The V gene lost 0 bases and the J gene lost 3 bases, with 11 bases spanning the gap. Germline V gives CDR1 ENHRY, CDR2 SYGVKD. The CDR3 contains 15 residues. The V gene is TRBV10-3, the J gene TRBJ1-1; no definite D call. Specimen: alloreactive CD4+ T cells from a mixed lymphocyte reaction culture, collected before transplantation. Regarding subset: CFSE-low proliferating T cells sorted from roughly six-day pre-transplant mixed lymphocyte reaction (GvH or HvG direction). The TCR sequence derives from a human patient who was an organ donor for intestinal transplantation. CDR3 loop: CAISESEGGDTEAFF. In DNA, the CDR3 is TGTGCCATCAGTGAGTCGGAAGGCGGAGACACTGAAGCTTTCTTT.